This T cell receptor beta chain derives from a study of T-cell memory formation after mild COVID-19. Comments on this clonotype: As yet, its antigen is unknown.

Study results and caveats: Balance between CD4 and CD8 was seen in clones contracting day 15 to 85, and a CD4+ lean was seen in later expanders.

CDR1 SGHTA and CDR2 FQGNSA come from the germline V gene. The V and J ends lost 1 base and 5 bases, in that order; junction bases with no gene match: 17. CDR3 size: 19 residues. 5'RACE with constant-segment primers built TCRalpha and TCRbeta cDNA libraries with UMIs. TCRdb processed the 5' RACE reads anew with MiXCR; each CDR3 protein has one entry. The table shows over 120,000 distinct CDR3 sequences, with around 27% occurring only once. Input material: PBMCs or a T cell subset sorted from them (not recorded which). J is TRBJ2-1 and V is TRBV7-2; TRBD2 agrees at 7 bases. This sequence was found in an adult woman who had mild COVID-19 (a few samples of this study predate the infection). Cell type and time point are not known. This chain's CDR3 is CASSLEIPAGLVLDNEQFF. CDR3 DNA sequence: TGTGCCAGCAGCTTAGAGATTCCTGCAGGACTAGTATTAGACAATGAGCAGTTCTTC.